This T cell receptor (beta chain) derives from a study of CD8 T cells in Susac syndrome (dated by TCRdb to about 2019). The study in broad terms: Among the Susac syndrome patients who were sequenced, clinically active disease was present in five or six and clinical remission was observed in roughly eight. At the time of blood withdrawal, Susac syndrome patients were either therapy-naive, taking corticosteroids (with some also receiving IVIg), or on IVIg alone. Whether CD8+ T cell activation and differentiation in Susac syndrome was antigen driven was tested using repertoire sequencing.

RNA was extracted using the RNeasy kit, and roughly 0.45 to 1 microgram was reverse transcribed with random hexamers. TCR beta CDR3 regions were amplified with the immunoSEQ multiplex PCR assay covering 54 Vbeta and 13 Jbeta segments. Bias from PCR amplification was corrected by using a synthetic template baseline for primer optimization and for computational correction. In the paper's pipeline: Reads were annotated to V, D and J genes according to IMGT and were analyzed with immunoSEQ Analyzer, with only productive sequences retained. Clonality was computed as one minus Shannon entropy normalized by log2 of the number of productive unique sequences. For each patient and control, public and private clones were evaluated within the 100 most prevalent clones. Clones were defined as Susac-specific when absent from the healthy and MS cohorts, from roughly 1,100 published viral clones and from other ImmuneACCESS disease sequences. TCRdb reanalyzed the raw reads on its own, using fastp at Q25 for trimming and MiXCR for clone calling, and kept in-frame beta chains. Merged by CDR3 protein, the rows form single entries marked with the most common genes and DNA. TCRdb's processing, not the study's, gives the V and J calls here. This sample comprises roughly 250,000 distinct CDR3 sequences, about 95% of them detected only once. The ten largest make up 0.1% of the sample.

The CDR3 contains 14 residues, cysteine and phenylalanine counted. Only the CDR3 portion is preserved as DNA: 42 bases, with reading frame beginning at the first base. Based on the germline V gene, the CDR1 and CDR2 sequences are MGHRA and YSYEKL. The junction shows trimming of 4 bases on V and 3 bases on J, plus 10 bases between the germline ends. Peripheral blood CD8+ and CD4+ T cells from healthy donors, Susac syndrome patients and multiple sclerosis patients were profiled using high-throughput TCR beta sequencing. Recently defined diagnostic criteria for definite or probable disease were met by the Susac syndrome patients. Bulk CD8+ and CD4+ T cells were purified by magnetic negative isolation, while CD8+ TEMRA cells were enriched using FACS. Blood was collected in EDTA tubes and processed within 24 hours, with PBMCs isolated through density gradient centrifugation. PBMCs intended for TCR sequencing were frozen in liquid nitrogen and were later thawed in a 37 degrees C water bath. The sorted or isolated CD4+, CD8+ and CD8+ TEMRA cells reached a purity of at least 90%.

Overall study outcomes, separate from this receptor: The TCR sequencing and HLA analysis was acknowledged to have included a relatively small number of individuals. In patients with Susac syndrome, the CD4+ T cell repertoire showed no detectable clonal expansion.

About this clonotype: Its antigen remains undetermined. No qualities accompany the bases; no much larger clone lies one base away.

This TCR was sampled from a human donor with Susac syndrome. The sample comprised CD4+ T cells from PBMCs. The chain uses TRBV4-1 and TRBJ1-5, with the D segment identity uncertain. Here the CDR3 is given as CASSPVGYNQPQHF. The nucleotide sequence reads TGCGCCAGCAGCCCTGTAGGGTACAATCAGCCCCAGCATTTT.